This T cell receptor beta chain was sequenced during a study of blood T cell repertoires in COVID-19 (dated by TCRdb to about 2020). Describing the broader study: Samples from collaborators originated in the United States, Italy and Spain and spanned both the acute and convalescent phases of COVID-19. The sample metadata nearly always contained a de-identified subject ID, COVID-19 status, age in years and sex. The prospective study material was composed of cDNA or gDNA derived from T cells, B-cell-depleted T cells, or PBMCs. Where available, HLA class I and class II types were taken from metadata supplied by the sample provider and were not determined by assay-based typing. Samples were obtained from the ongoing ImmuneRACE study (first 160 participants) and from roughly 1,300 subjects provided by 6 global collaborators. Deeply sampled blood TCRbeta repertoires from subjects exposed to, actively infected with, or recovered from COVID-19 were included in the dataset. A freely available public database, intended as a resource for researchers studying the immune response to SARS-CoV-2, is where the repertoires were released.

In the prospective study, participants were roughly 18 to 89 years old, resided in approximately 22 geographic areas of the United States, and were enrolled through a virtual design. To assign participants to cohorts, the prospective study relied on clinical history that participants themselves reported in a screening survey and a study questionnaire. Mobile phlebotomists in the prospective study collected whole blood, serum and a nasopharyngeal or oropharyngeal swab from every participant. Prospective study participants could optionally give additional blood draws and questionnaires over an approximately 2-month period. Prospective study blood samples were shipped either frozen or at room temperature before DNA extraction. TCRbeta CDR3 regions were amplified from genomic DNA using the immunoSEQ Assay, a bias-controlled multiplex PCR. Turning to the authors' computational methods: The number of nucleated cells in each sample was estimated from the amplification of reference gene primers within the assay. To quantify the absolute abundance of each unique TCRbeta CDR3 rearrangement, sequence reads were collapsed and filtered. For each sample, productive Simpson clonality was calculated by taking the square root of Simpson's diversity index across productive rearrangements. TCRdb limited this immuneACCESS table to in-frame rearrangements with V and J called. A share of clones is missing; checked studies link under half to unresolved V genes, and the rest is unexplained. V and J calls and clone size are given by that table; D and trimming were obtained from the DNA. The sample records 210,000 or so clones, 65% to 85% of which are singletons. The top ten clones comprise around 4.5% of the sample.

The CDR3 holds 16 amino acids from the cysteine to the phenylalanine. The read is trimmed to its CDR3 DNA, 48 bases read in frame from base 1. CDR1 and CDR2, looked up from the germline V gene (reference sequence), are SEHNR and FQNEAQ. The junction shows trimming of 5 bases on V and 0 bases on J, plus 15 bases between the germline ends. Overall study outcomes, separate from this receptor: How much clinical and demographic metadata was included differed by source and by participant, and the metadata was provided uncurated.

Concerning this clone itself: This receptor's antigen is unknown. Base qualities are not provided; no much larger clone lies one nucleotide away.

The TCR originated in a man aged 25 to 40 with acute COVID-19. Sequenced input: PBMCs or T cells enriched from blood (not recorded which). The chain is encoded by TRBV7-9 joined to TRBJ2-3, and the D gene may be TRBD2, 6 bases matching. The CDR3 protein sequence reads: CASSLPGRGSTDTQYF. The nucleotide sequence is TGTGCCAGCAGCCTTCCGGGGCGGGGAAGCACAGATACGCAGTATTTT.